These 23 T cell receptor beta chains were all obtained from the same sample, sequenced in a study of cytomegalovirus exposure and HLA in healthy donors. The PCR had 60 Vbeta and 13 Jbeta primers. TCRdb's table, derived via immunoSEQ multiplex PCR, lists solely in-frame clones and lacks some. The sample lists approximately 150,000 clones, 65% to 85% occurring once. The sequenced sample was PBMCs. The receptors shown here come from a man in his sixties in good health and CMV-seronegative.

The V gene is TRBV9, the J gene TRBJ2-1, with TRBD2 matching 7 bases. The CDR3 covers 16 residues. Unmatched junction bases numbered 10, after V lost 0 bases and J lost 7 bases. Germline lookup yields CDR1 SGDLS and CDR2 YYNGEE. The CDR3 protein is CASSVGGGSGWNEQFF. The CDR3, as DNA: TGTGCCAGCAGCGTAGGGGGGGGATCAGGTTGGAATGAGCAGTTCTTC.

The rearrangement uses TRBV5-1 and TRBJ2-6; D gene unclear. Trimming removed 4 bases from V and 1 base from J, with 9 bases in between. Germline V gene data show CDR1 as SGHRS and CDR2 as YFSETQ. The CDR3 consists of 15 residues. The CDR3 here is CASSGPPSGANVLTF. In DNA form, the CDR3 reads TGCGCCAGCAGCGGCCCGCCTTCTGGGGCCAACGTCCTGACTTTC.

The chain recombines TRBV7-2 with TRBJ1-5, with TRBD1 as a possible D gene (5 bases). V lost 7 bases, J lost 7 bases, and 20 bases lay in between. Germline V lookup: CDR1 SGHTA, CDR2 FQGNSA. The CDR3 has 15 residues. This CDR3 is CASTRWPGPHQPQHF. CDR3 DNA sequence: TGTGCCAGCACCCGGTGGCCAGGGCCCCACCAGCCCCAGCATTTT.

This clone appeared once. The chain uses TRBV27 and TRBJ1-1, with TRBD1 matching 7 bases. The CDR3 is made up of 13 amino acids. Germline trimming cut 5 bases from V and 5 bases from J; bases unmatched to any gene: 5. Germline values: CDR1 MNHEY, CDR2 SMNVEV (reference sequence). In DNA, the CDR3 is TGTGCCAGCAGTCTCCGGACAGGAACTGAAGCTTTCTTT. The encoded protein is CASSLRTGTEAFF.

In its sample, this clone was seen a few times. The chain combines TRBV11-3 with TRBJ2-7; D might be TRBD1 (6 bases). Germline V lookup: CDR1 SGHNT, CDR2 YENEEA. This CDR3 is 13 amino acids long. V lost 1 base to trimming and J lost 7 bases, with 11 bases between them. The CDR3, as DNA: TGTGCCAGCAGCTTAGTCGCAGGGGTGGAGCAGTACTTC. This translates into CASSLVAGVEQYF.

This chain uses TRBV28 with TRBJ2-7, with a tentative D call TRBD1 (6 bases). V lost 3 bases to trimming and J lost 5 bases, with 14 bases between them. This CDR3 is 14 amino acids long. Germline-derived CDR1 and CDR2 are MDHEN and SYDVKM. The CDR3 nucleotides read TGTGCCAGCAGTTTCCAGGGGACACACCACGAGCAGTACTTC. Encoded protein: CASSFQGTHHEQYF.

The chain recombines TRBV9 with TRBJ1-2; TRBD1 matches 7 bases. Trimming cost V 3 bases and J 4 bases; bases outside gene matches: 9. CDR1 is SGDLS and CDR2 is YYNGEE in the germline V gene. The CDR3 length is 15 residues. The DNA of the CDR3 is TGTGCCAGCAGCGAAGGACGGACAGGTCGCTATGGCTACACCTTC. Encoded protein: CASSEGRTGRYGYTF.

The J gene is TRBJ2-1, the V gene TRBV9, with 10 bases fitting TRBD2. Germline CDR1 and CDR2: SGDLS and YYNGEE. The CDR3 contains 15 residues. Trimming took 4 bases from V and 9 from J; bases not matched to a gene: 10. The CDR3 nucleotides read TGTGCCAGCAGCCCCTCTCTAGCGGGAGCCTCTGAGCAGTTCTTC. This translates into CASSPSLAGASEQFF.

This clone was detected a few times. V is TRBV19 and J is TRBJ1-1; D remains ambiguous. V was shortened by 3 bases and J by 4 bases, with 9 bases between the two germline ends. The CDR3 has 13 residues. CDR1 and CDR2 from the germline V gene are LNHDA and SQIVND (reference sequence). The CDR3 sequence is CASSIGGATEAFF. The CDR3 DNA sequence: TGTGCCAGTAGTATTGGAGGAGCCACTGAAGCTTTCTTT.

The chain is built from TRBV5-4 and TRBJ2-5, with D unclear. This CDR3 is built from 14 residues. Germline V lookup: CDR1 SGHNT, CDR2 YYREEE (reference sequence). V dropped 1 base and J dropped 2 bases, with 9 bases sitting between them. The CDR3, as DNA: TGTGCCAGCAGCTTGACAGCCACACAAGAGACCCAGTACTTC. It specifies CASSLTATQETQYF.

The V gene is TRBV6-4, the J gene TRBJ2-3, with 10 bases that match TRBD2. CDR3 length: 14 residues. CDR1 is MRHNA, CDR2 SNTAGT, per germline. Trimming at V came to 6 bases and at J to 2 bases, leaving 2 bases not matched to a gene. CDR3 DNA: TGTGCCAGCAGCCTAGCGGGGGACACAGATACGCAGTATTTT. This gives the protein CASSLAGDTDTQYF.

This clone came up once. The rearrangement uses TRBV19 and TRBJ1-2; 11 positions match TRBD1. J was trimmed by 6 bases and V by 5 bases; bases with no gene match: 8. Germline CDR1 LNHDA, CDR2 SQIVND (reference sequence). The CDR3 runs 15 residues. Here the CDR3 reads CASSPRTGGANGYTF. The CDR3 bases are TGTGCCAGTAGTCCCCGGACAGGGGGCGCAAATGGCTACACCTTC. The complete variable domain, with remaining parts taken from reference TRBV19 and TRBJ1-2, reads DGGITQSPKYLFRKEGQNVTLSCEQNLNHDAMYWYRQDPGQGLRLIYYSQIVNDFQKGDIAEGYSVSREKKESFPLTVTSAQKNPTAFYLCASSPRTGGANGYTFGSGTRLTVV.

This clone showed up just once. The V call is TRBV9, the J call TRBJ2-3; 9 nucleotides align to TRBD2. Germline CDR1 and CDR2: SGDLS and YYNGEE. The CDR3 runs 19 residues. The trim removed 0 bases at V and 0 bases at J, leaving 11 bases unmatched. CDR3 sequence reads: CASSVAPRAGGTSTDTQYF. The DNA for the CDR3 is TGTGCCAGCAGCGTAGCGCCCAGGGCGGGGGGGACCAGCACAGATACGCAGTATTTT.

The chain links TRBV4-1 to TRBJ2-1, with 8 bases that match TRBD2. The CDR3 has 14 residues. The J segment lost 7 bases and the V segment lost 5 bases, leaving 7 bases of the junction unmatched. Germline V gene lookup returns CDR1 MGHRA and CDR2 YSYEKL. DNA of the CDR3: TGCGCCAGCAGCACACCGGGACTAGTGAATGAGCAGTTCTTC. Protein: CASSTPGLVNEQFF.

The rearrangement uses TRBV19 and TRBJ2-1; 9 bases align to TRBD2. This CDR3 region has 14 residues. Germline V gives CDR1 LNHDA, CDR2 SQIVND (reference sequence). V gave up 9 bases and J gave up 3 bases; unmatched junction bases: 6. The CDR3 DNA is TGTGCCAGCACAGCTAGCGGGGTCTACAATGAGCAGTTCTTC. Residues: CASTASGVYNEQFF.

V gene TRBV14 combines with J gene TRBJ2-7; TRBD1 agrees at 9 bases. The CDR3 consists of 17 residues. The germline V gene has CDR1 SGHDN and CDR2 FVKESK. After removal of 5 bases from V and 3 bases from J, the junction contained 14 bases not matched to a gene. The CDR3 region is CASSKSTGGDYFYEQYF. The CDR3 DNA reads as TGTGCCAGCAGCAAGTCGACAGGGGGTGACTACTTCTACGAGCAGTACTTC.

The CDR3 here is CASSWGRQDWLYNEQFF. The CDR3 DNA reads as TGTGCCAGCAGCTGGGGACGACAGGACTGGCTCTACAATGAGCAGTTCTTC. This chain joins TRBV7-6 and TRBJ2-1; TRBD1 might be the D (6 bases). V was trimmed by 4 bases and J by 3 bases, leaving 19 bases between them. CDR1 is SGHVS, CDR2 FNYEAQ, per germline. This CDR3 is 17 amino acids long.

The chain has TRBV5-1 and TRBJ1-4; 9 bases agree with TRBD1. V trimming: 4 bases; J trimming: 8 bases; junction bases outside the gene matches: 6. The CDR3 is made up of 14 amino acids. Per germline, CDR1 SGHRS and CDR2 YFSETQ. Here the CDR3 reads CASSSTGGKEKLFF. CDR3 DNA: TGCGCCAGCAGCAGTACAGGGGGCAAGGAAAAACTGTTTTTT.

The genes are TRBV18 and TRBJ1-2; a weak D match, TRBD1 (5 bases). Germline loops: CDR1 KGHSH, CDR2 LQKENI. This CDR3 is 13 amino acids long. V was cut by 6 bases and J by 1 base, with 9 bases left in between. In nucleotides, the CDR3 is TGTGCCAGCTCTCAACAGGATAACTATGGCTACACCTTC. Its protein product is CASSQQDNYGYTF.

V usage is TRBV29-1 and J usage is TRBJ2-7, with 7 bases identical to TRBD1. Germline-derived CDR1 and CDR2 are SQVTM and ANQGSEA. This CDR3 spans 11 amino acids. V shed 6 bases and J 2 bases; nucleotides not matched to a gene: 1. The CDR3 here is CSVGQPYEQYF. CDR3 nucleotides: TGCAGCGTGGGACAGCCCTACGAGCAGTACTTC.

In nucleotides, the CDR3 is TGCGCCAGCAGAGGTCGTCGACTAGCGGGGGGACTAACCTACGAGCAGTACTTC. Protein: CASRGRRLAGGLTYEQYF. The rearrangement links TRBV10-2 to TRBJ2-7; 13 positions agree with TRBD2. V shed 6 bases, J shed 2 bases, and the junction held 13 bases outside the gene matches. There are 18 residues in the CDR3. CDR1 WSHSY and CDR2 SAAADI come from the germline V gene.

In DNA form, the CDR3 reads TGTGCCAGCAGCGTTGGGGCGAATTCTAACTATGGCTACACCTTC. Translating gives CASSVGANSNYGYTF. This chain joins TRBV9 and TRBJ1-2, with D tentatively TRBD1 (5 bases). CDR3 length: 15 residues. The germline gives CDR1 SGDLS, CDR2 YYNGEE. The V gene lost 2 bases and the J gene lost 0 bases, with 11 bases spanning the gap.

The chain has TRBV29-1 and TRBJ2-7; 7 nucleotides align to TRBD1. The CDR3 contains 13 residues. CDR1 is SQVTM and CDR2 is ANQGSEA in the germline V gene. After removal of 6 bases from V and 7 bases from J, the junction contained 12 bases not matched to a gene. The CDR3 sequence is CSVRVTGPFEQYF. The CDR3 nucleotides are TGCAGCGTGAGGGTGACAGGGCCGTTTGAGCAGTACTTC.